The sequence of this T cell receptor beta chain was determined in a study of CD8 T cells in ankylosing spondylitis. Study results and caveats: Relatively rare in peripheral blood, disease-linked clones were also CD8+. Seemingly distinctive of ankylosing spondylitis blood was a TCR beta motif formed by eight highly homologous variants.

J lost 3 bases, V lost 5 bases, and 3 bases had no gene match. The CDR3 sequence is 15 residues long. Looked up from germline, CDR1 is SSHAT and CDR2 is FNYEAQ (reference sequence). From the 5' RACE reads, TCRdb called clonotypes with MiXCR, one entry per CDR3 protein. The data contain approximately 550,000 distinct CDR3 sequences, roughly 13% of them singletons. As regards this clonotype: Its antigen remains unidentified. A much bigger clone sits one base away, suggesting this may be a read error.

The sequence was obtained from a male donor with ankylosing spondylitis. Material: blood, either unsorted or a sorted T cell fraction (not recorded which). This chain joins TRBV7-7 and TRBJ2-1; TRBD2 agrees at 11 bases. CDR3 in DNA: TGTGCCAGCAGCCAGACTAGCGGGGACTACAATGAGCAGTTCTTC. It encodes CASSQTSGDYNEQFF.